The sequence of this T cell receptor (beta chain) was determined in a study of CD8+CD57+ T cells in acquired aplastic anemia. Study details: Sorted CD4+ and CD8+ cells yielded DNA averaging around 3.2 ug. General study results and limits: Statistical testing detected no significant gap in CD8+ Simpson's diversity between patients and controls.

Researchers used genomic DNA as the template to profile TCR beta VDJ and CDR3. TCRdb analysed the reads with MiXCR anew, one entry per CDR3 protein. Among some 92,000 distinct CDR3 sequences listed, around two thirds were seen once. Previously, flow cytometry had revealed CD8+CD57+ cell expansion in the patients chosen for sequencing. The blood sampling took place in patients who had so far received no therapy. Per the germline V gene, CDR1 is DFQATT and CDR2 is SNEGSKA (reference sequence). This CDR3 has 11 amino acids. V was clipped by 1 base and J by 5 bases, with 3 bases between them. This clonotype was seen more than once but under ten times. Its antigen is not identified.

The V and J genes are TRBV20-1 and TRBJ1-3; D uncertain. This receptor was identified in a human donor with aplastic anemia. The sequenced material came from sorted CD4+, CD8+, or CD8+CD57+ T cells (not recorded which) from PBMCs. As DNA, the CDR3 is TGCAGTGCTAGAGGCAGAAACACCATATATTTT. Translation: CSARGRNTIYF.